This TCR beta chain is drawn from a study of blood T cell repertoires in COVID-19. Background on the study: The samples span acute and convalescent COVID-19 from the United States, Italy and Spain.

V lost 4 bases to trimming and J lost 2 bases, with 10 bases between them. CDR3 size: 13 residues. Germline assignment: CDR1 SGHDT and CDR2 YYEEEE. Libraries were prepared by immunoSEQ multiplex PCR; TCRdb keeps only in-frame clonotypes and omits some of them. The sample lists more than 200,000 clones; 86% were seen once. The chain couples TRBV5-6 to TRBJ2-7; D gene uncertain. The sequence came from a man in his thirties or forties with active or convalescent COVID-19. The sequencing input was peripheral blood. CDR3 residues: CASSPSSTYEQYF. CDR3 DNA: TGTGCCAGCAGCCCCAGTAGCACCTACGAGCAGTACTTC.